Below are 15 T cell receptor beta chains sequenced from a single sample in a study of T cell repertoires in cytomegalovirus infection. TCRdb called the reads again in MiXCR, with one record for every CDR3 protein. There are about 920,000 distinct CDR3 sequences in the sample; roughly a third occur only once, and 10% to 15% lies in the top ten. No antigen has been assigned to these receptors. This specimen consisted of cultured CD8+ T cells from PBMCs, obtained from culture after CMV antigen stimulation. The receptors come from a human donor in good health (CMV status not recorded). Some clones in this sample may be carry-over from other donors' samples.

This clonotype has a handful of counts. The gene calls are TRBV6-1 and TRBJ2-7; D is uncertain. Trimming left V 5 bases short and J 1 base short, with 9 bases between. Germline CDR1 reads MNHNS; CDR2 reads SASEGT. The CDR3 is made up of 13 amino acids. The chain's CDR3 is CASSNFQSYEQYV. For the CDR3, the DNA is TGTGCCAGCAGTAACTTTCAGTCCTACGAGCAGTACGTC.

This sequence joins TRBV5-5 and TRBJ2-1; weak D call: TRBD1 (6 bases). The CDR3 sequence is 17 residues long. Trimming shortened V by 7 bases and J by 0 bases, and 20 bases separated the two germline ends. The germline gives CDR1 SGHKS, CDR2 YYEKEE (reference sequence). The CDR3 DNA is TGTGCCAGCGCCCCATCGGGGACATCATCCTCCTACAATGAGCAGTTCTTC. Translating it yields CASAPSGTSSSYNEQFF.

With regard to this clonotype: Possible read error: a much larger clone is one base away. The chain carries TRBV7-8 and TRBJ1-3; D perhaps matches TRBD1 (5 bases). Deletions cut 6 bases from V and 2 bases from J, with 20 bases between. In germline, CDR1 is SGHVS, CDR2 FQNEAQ. This CDR3 has 17 residues. The CDR3 spells CASRLNALPGTGNTIYF. The CDR3 bases are TGTGCCAGCAGATTAAACGCCCTGCCAGGGACTGGAAACACCATATATTTT.

The chain joins TRBV20-1 to TRBJ2-1; 7 bases map to TRBD1. The CDR3 is 13 residues long. After removal of 5 bases from V and 3 bases from J, the junction contained 4 bases not matched to a gene. Germline V CDR1 and CDR2: DFQATT, SNEGSKA (reference sequence). The CDR3: CSAPGTDYNEQFF. The CDR3 DNA reads TGCAGTGCTCCCGGGACAGACTACAATGAGCAGTTCTTC.

This clonotype was picked up many times. This chain joins TRBV20-1 and TRBJ2-1; 9 positions match TRBD1. With 0 bases clipped from V and 3 bases from J, the junction kept 6 bases outside the gene matches. The CDR3 has 16 amino acids. Germline values: CDR1 DFQATT, CDR2 SNEGSKA (reference sequence). CDR3 in amino acids: CSAREPGQGNYNEQFF. CDR3 coding DNA: TGCAGTGCTAGAGAACCGGGACAGGGAAACTACAATGAGCAGTTCTTC.

V usage is TRBV29-1 and J usage is TRBJ1-1, with unresolved D. The CDR3 length is 10 residues. CDR1 is SQVTM and CDR2 is ANQGSEA in the germline V gene. Trimming took 8 bases from V and 4 from J, leaving 8 bases between them. For the CDR3, the DNA is TGCAGCCATACCCTCACTGAAGCTTTCTTT. This sequence encodes CSHTLTEAFF. The full variable domain, rest sourced from reference TRBV29-1 and TRBJ1-1, is SAVISQKPSRDICQRGTSLTIQCQVDSQVTMMFWYRQQPGQSLTLIATANQGSEATYESGFVIDKFPISRPNLTFSTLTVSNMSPEDSSIYLCSHTLTEAFFGQGTRLTVV.

The chain links TRBV7-6 to TRBJ1-1, with D perhaps TRBD1 (6 bases). V was pared by 1 base and J by 2 bases, with 11 bases between. The CDR3 is made up of 15 amino acids. CDR1 is SGHVS, CDR2 FNYEAQ, per germline. The CDR3 region has the DNA TGTGCCAGCAGCTTAGTGGACAGCGGCAACACTGAAGCTTTCTTT. The encoded protein is CASSLVDSGNTEAFF.

The chain employs TRBV27 and TRBJ2-2; D is ambiguous. Germline V gene sequence: CDR1 MNHEY, CDR2 SMNVEV (reference sequence). V lost 1 base, J lost 5 bases, and 8 bases lay in between. CDR3 length: 14 residues. This chain's CDR3 is CASSLLKPTGELFF. The CDR3 DNA reads TGTGCCAGCAGTTTATTAAAACCTACCGGGGAGCTGTTTTTT.

This clonotype showed up just a few times. The gene calls are TRBV11-2 and TRBJ2-1; D is unclear. Trimming removed 5 bases at V and 5 bases at J, with 10 bases between. In germline, CDR1 is SGHAT, CDR2 FQNNGV. The CDR3 has 13 amino acids. The DNA of the CDR3 is TGTGCCAGCAGCCCGCCCAATAACAATGAGCAGTTCTTC. This translates into CASSPPNNNEQFF.

The chain is built from TRBV5-4 and TRBJ1-1; the D gene is possibly TRBD1 (5 bases). Germline V CDR1 and CDR2: SGHNT, YYREEE (reference sequence). The V and J ends lost 4 bases and 0 bases respectively, with 10 bases between them. This CDR3 is built from 14 residues. The CDR3 region is CASSDPGMNTEAFF. The CDR3 DNA is TGTGCCAGCAGCGACCCAGGGATGAACACTGAAGCTTTCTTT.

Many counts were recorded for this clonotype. V and J are TRBV7-2 and TRBJ2-1; 7 bases map to TRBD1. The CDR3 is made up of 13 amino acids. The trim removed 1 base at V and 8 bases at J, leaving 2 bases unmatched. Germline V CDR1 and CDR2: SGHTA, FQGNSA. The CDR3 loop reads CASSLGQGYEQFF. In nucleotides, the CDR3 is TGTGCCAGCAGCTTAGGACAGGGCTATGAGCAGTTCTTC.

The chain is built from TRBV5-6 and TRBJ1-2; 9 bases are a match to TRBD1. Losses at the gene ends were 5 bases for V and 5 bases for J; bases not matched to a gene: 7. CDR3 length: 14 residues. CDR1 and CDR2 (germline): SGHDT, YYEEEE. The CDR3 coding sequence is TGTGCCAGCAGTTCCGGACAGGGGTGGTATGGCTACACCTTC. It codes for CASSSGQGWYGYTF. Full variable domain (missing parts from reference TRBV5-6 and TRBJ1-2): DAGVTQSPTHLIKTRGQQVTLRCSPKSGHDTVSWYQQALGQGPQFIFQYYEEEERQRGNFPDRFSGHQFPNYSSELNVNALLLGDSALYLCASSSGQGWYGYTFGSGTRLTVV.

This clonotype was observed at least ten times. The rearrangement links TRBV28 to TRBJ1-4, with D hard to call. This CDR3 region has 15 residues. The germline V gene has CDR1 MDHEN and CDR2 SYDVKM. V was cut by 6 bases and J by 8 bases, with 19 bases left in between. CDR3 DNA: TGTGCCAGCAGCATCCCGCGGACCCTAACGGAAAAACTGTTTTTT. As protein: CASSIPRTLTEKLFF.

This clonotype was counted only a few times. This rearrangement joins TRBV6-1 to TRBJ2-7, with D hard to call. Germline CDR1 and CDR2: MNHNS and SASEGT. The length of the CDR3 is 14 residues. V gave up 4 bases and J gave up 3 bases, with 13 bases separating them. The CDR3 DNA is TGTGCCAGCAGTGCGGGCCCCGGGCTCTACGAGCAGTACTTC. Translating gives CASSAGPGLYEQYF.

There are a few counts of this clonotype. This chain connects TRBV29-1 to TRBJ2-7; D call uncertain. Germline V CDR1 and CDR2: SQVTM, ANQGSEA. There are 13 residues in the CDR3. Trimming removed 3 bases at V and 2 bases at J, with 11 bases between. The chain's CDR3 is CSVETERAYEQYF. The CDR3 DNA is TGCAGCGTTGAGACTGAGAGAGCCTACGAGCAGTACTTC.